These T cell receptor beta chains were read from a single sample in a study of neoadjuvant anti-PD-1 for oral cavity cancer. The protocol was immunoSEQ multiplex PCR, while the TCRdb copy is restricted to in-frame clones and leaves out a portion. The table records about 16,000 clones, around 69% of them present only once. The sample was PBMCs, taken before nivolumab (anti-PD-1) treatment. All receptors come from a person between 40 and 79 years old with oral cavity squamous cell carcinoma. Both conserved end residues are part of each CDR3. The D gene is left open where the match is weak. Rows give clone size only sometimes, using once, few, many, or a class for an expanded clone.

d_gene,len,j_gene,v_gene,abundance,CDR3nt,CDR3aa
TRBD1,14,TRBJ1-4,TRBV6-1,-,TGTGCCAGCAGCTACGGACAGGCAAATGAAAAACTGTTTTTT,CASSYGQANEKLFF
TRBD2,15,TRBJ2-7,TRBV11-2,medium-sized,TGTGCCAGCAGCGCGGGACTAGCGGGAGTCTACGAGCAGTACTTC,CASSAGLAGVYEQYF
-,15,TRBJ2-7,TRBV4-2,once,TGTGCCAGCAGCCAAGGGGGGGGGCTGCCCTACGAGCAGTACTTC,CASSQGGGLPYEQYF
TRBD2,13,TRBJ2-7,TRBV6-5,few,TGTGCCATCCGGGCTAGCGGCAGCTACGAGCAGTACTTC,CAIRASGSYEQYF
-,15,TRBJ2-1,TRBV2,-,TGTGCCAGCACCCCAGAGCAAGTCTCCTACAATGAGCAGTTCTTC,CASTPEQVSYNEQFF
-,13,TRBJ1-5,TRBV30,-,TGTGCCTGGAGTCAGGACAGTGTCCAGCCCCAGCATTTT,CAWSQDSVQPQHF
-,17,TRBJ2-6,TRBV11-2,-,TGTGCCAGCAGCTCCGGACAGTCTCTCTCTGGGGCCAACGTCCTGACTTTC,CASSSGQSLSGANVLTF
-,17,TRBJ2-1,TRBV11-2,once,TGTGCCAGCAGCTTAGCGTATTTGGGTAGCGGAAACAATGAGCAGTTCTTC,CASSLAYLGSGNNEQFF
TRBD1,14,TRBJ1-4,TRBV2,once,TGTGCCAGCAGGGGACAGGGTCGGACTGAAAAACTGTTTTTT,CASRGQGRTEKLFF
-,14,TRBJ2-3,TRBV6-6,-,TGTGCCAGCACCCTTGGGCAGAACACAGATACGCAGTATTTT,CASTLGQNTDTQYF
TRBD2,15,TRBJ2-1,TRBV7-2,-,TGTGCCAGCAGCTTTTTTCGACTAGCGAGCAATGAGCAGTTCTTC,CASSFFRLASNEQFF
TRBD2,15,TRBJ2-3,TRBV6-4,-,TGTGCCAGCAGTGAGGGGGGGAGCGGCACAGATACGCAGTATTTT,CASSEGGSGTDTQYF
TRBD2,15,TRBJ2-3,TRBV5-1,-,TGCGCCAGCAGCTTGGATAGCGGGACCGGGGATACGCAGTATTTT,CASSLDSGTGDTQYF